The clone carrying this TCR beta chain has more than one count but fewer than ten. Germline lookup yields CDR1 MNHEY and CDR2 SVGAGI. This CDR3 region has 14 residues. Unmatched junction bases numbered 7, after V lost 7 bases and J lost 1 base. The table came from immunoSEQ multiplex PCR; TCRdb's copy has only in-frame clones and leaves some out. The sample yields some 400,000 clones, more than 75% seen once. These data are taken from a study of blood T cell repertoires in COVID-19. A Seattle source enrolled patients during active infection and followed them longitudinally. The chain links TRBV6-5 to TRBJ2-7; 7 bases are shared with TRBD1. This clonotype was sampled from a woman aged 55-70 years with COVID-19, enrolled during active disease. Sequenced sample: peripheral blood. This chain's CDR3 is CASKTGSVSYEQYF. Here the CDR3 DNA reads TGTGCCAGCAAGACAGGGTCAGTTTCCTACGAGCAGTACTTC.